These T cell receptor beta chains were read from a single sample in a study of beta chain features in type 1 diabetes. Using immunoSEQ multiplex PCR, the repertoire was profiled, and TCRdb retains in-frame clones only, with some absent. The table shows some 270,000 clones, with about 11% occurring only once. Sequenced sample: naive CD4+ T cells from blood. These receptor sequences come from a man younger than 45 with type 1 diabetes. Each CDR3 is given with its conserved first and last residue. Fields, in order: J gene, clone size, V gene, D gene, CDR3 DNA, CDR3 protein. A D gene is named only where the DNA matches it firmly. Not every row has a clone size; where given, it reads once, few, many or a size class.

j_call: TRBJ2-1; clone_size: .; v_call: TRBV5-1; d_call: TRBD2; cdr3_nt: TGCGCCAGCAGCTTACTAGCGGCGGGAGACAATGAGCAGTTCTTC; cdr3_aa: CASSLLAAGDNEQFF
j_call: TRBJ2-1; clone_size: few; v_call: TRBV6-6; d_call: .; cdr3_nt: TGTGCCAGCAGTCCCTCTCAGGGGCCCTATAAAAATGAGCAGTTCTTC; cdr3_aa: CASSPSQGPYKNEQFF
j_call: TRBJ2-1; clone_size: .; v_call: TRBV2; d_call: .; cdr3_nt: TGTGCCAGCAGTGTGGCCGCCCAGCAGTTCTTC; cdr3_aa: CASSVAAQQFF
j_call: TRBJ1-2; clone_size: few; v_call: TRBV28; d_call: .; cdr3_nt: TGTGCCAGCAGGATAGGCCGGGGTATCAGGGGTAACTATGGCTACACCTTC; cdr3_aa: CASRIGRGIRGNYGYTF
j_call: TRBJ1-1; clone_size: .; v_call: TRBV5-1; d_call: TRBD1; cdr3_nt: TGCGCCAGCAGCTTTACAGGGGTCAGGAACACTGAAGCTTTCTTT; cdr3_aa: CASSFTGVRNTEAFF
j_call: TRBJ2-5; clone_size: few; v_call: TRBV27; d_call: TRBD1; cdr3_nt: TGTGCCAGCAGTTTGGGACAGGGGCAAGAGACCCAGTACTTC; cdr3_aa: CASSLGQGQETQYF
j_call: TRBJ2-7; clone_size: .; v_call: TRBV25-1; d_call: .; cdr3_nt: TGTGCCAGCAGTGAGGCAGGTACCTACGAGCAGTACTTC; cdr3_aa: CASSEAGTYEQYF
j_call: TRBJ2-3; clone_size: .; v_call: TRBV7-7; d_call: .; cdr3_nt: TGTGCTAGCAGCCCCTTCGCGGGGCTCGGCGATACGCAGTATTTT; cdr3_aa: CASSPFAGLGDTQYF
j_call: TRBJ2-7; clone_size: few; v_call: TRBV18; d_call: TRBD2; cdr3_nt: TGTGCCAGCTCACCTAACGGGGGGGCCTCCTACGAGCAGTACTTC; cdr3_aa: CASSPNGGASYEQYF
j_call: TRBJ2-1; clone_size: .; v_call: TRBV27; d_call: TRBD2; cdr3_nt: TGTGCCAGCGGGCTAGCGGGGGGGCAGTTCTTC; cdr3_aa: CASGLAGGQFF
j_call: TRBJ1-5; clone_size: .; v_call: TRBV19; d_call: .; cdr3_nt: TGTGCCAGTAGTATGATCACGGCGGGGGGTAGCAATCAGCCCCAGCATTTT; cdr3_aa: CASSMITAGGSNQPQHF
j_call: TRBJ2-7; clone_size: few; v_call: TRBV10-2; d_call: .; cdr3_nt: TGCGCCAGCAAGCAGGGCCGCCTCTCCTACGAGCAGTACTTC; cdr3_aa: CASKQGRLSYEQYF
j_call: TRBJ2-2; clone_size: few; v_call: TRBV7-2; d_call: .; cdr3_nt: TGTGCCAGCAGCCCTACCGGGGAGCTGTTTTTT; cdr3_aa: CASSPTGELFF
j_call: TRBJ2-7; clone_size: .; v_call: TRBV6-5; d_call: .; cdr3_nt: TGTGCCATCCGGGGGGCCGGTACCTACGAGCAGTACTTC; cdr3_aa: CAIRGAGTYEQYF
j_call: TRBJ1-1; clone_size: .; v_call: TRBV6-6; d_call: .; cdr3_nt: TGTGCCAGCAGTCGTACACACACCGTGAACACTGAAGCTTTCTTT; cdr3_aa: CASSRTHTVNTEAFF
j_call: TRBJ1-2; clone_size: few; v_call: TRBV18; d_call: .; cdr3_nt: TGTGCCAGCTCACCAAAGACAGGCGAACACGGGGACTATGGCTACACCTTC; cdr3_aa: CASSPKTGEHGDYGYTF
j_call: TRBJ1-1; clone_size: few; v_call: TRBV6-4; d_call: TRBD1; cdr3_nt: TGTGCCAGCATCCAGGACAGGGGGGACACTGAAGCTTTCTTT; cdr3_aa: CASIQDRGDTEAFF
j_call: TRBJ2-1; clone_size: .; v_call: TRBV2; d_call: .; cdr3_nt: TGTGCCAGCACCTTTTACACCAATGAGCAGTTCTTC; cdr3_aa: CASTFYTNEQFF
j_call: TRBJ1-3; clone_size: .; v_call: TRBV30; d_call: .; cdr3_nt: TGTGCCTGGAGCGCGACAGTATTCTCTGGAAACACCATATATTTT; cdr3_aa: CAWSATVFSGNTIYF
j_call: TRBJ1-1; clone_size: few; v_call: TRBV5-1; d_call: TRBD1; cdr3_nt: TGCGCCAGCAGCTTCGGGACAGGGGGCCCTGAAGCTTTCTTT; cdr3_aa: CASSFGTGGPEAFF
j_call: TRBJ2-5; clone_size: once; v_call: TRBV7-8; d_call: TRBD2; cdr3_nt: TGTGCCAGCACGGGGGGTGGAGAGACCCAGTACTTC; cdr3_aa: CASTGGGETQYF
j_call: TRBJ2-6; clone_size: .; v_call: TRBV18; d_call: TRBD2; cdr3_nt: TGTGCCAGCTCAGCCAGGGAGGGCTCTGGGGCCAACGTCCTGACTTTC; cdr3_aa: CASSAREGSGANVLTF
j_call: TRBJ1-2; clone_size: few; v_call: TRBV7-9; d_call: .; cdr3_nt: TGTGCCAGCAGCTTTCAGCCGCCCGGGGGGGCGCTTCATGGCTACACCTTC; cdr3_aa: CASSFQPPGGALHGYTF
j_call: TRBJ2-1; clone_size: few; v_call: TRBV2; d_call: .; cdr3_nt: TGTGCCAGCCAACATGACTTGGTGGGCAATGAGCAGTTCTTC; cdr3_aa: CASQHDLVGNEQFF
j_call: TRBJ1-6; clone_size: .; v_call: TRBV25-1; d_call: TRBD1; cdr3_nt: TGTGCCAGCAGGCGAACACAGGGGGCAGCTTCACCCCTCCACTTT; cdr3_aa: CASRRTQGAASPLHF
j_call: TRBJ1-1; clone_size: .; v_call: TRBV2; d_call: .; cdr3_nt: TGTGCCAGCAGTGAAGAAAGCTGGAACACTGAAGCTTTCTTT; cdr3_aa: CASSEESWNTEAFF
j_call: TRBJ1-5; clone_size: few; v_call: TRBV6-6; d_call: .; cdr3_nt: TGTGCCAGCAGACAACAAAATAGCAATCAGCCCCAGCATTTT; cdr3_aa: CASRQQNSNQPQHF
j_call: TRBJ2-6; clone_size: few; v_call: TRBV28; d_call: .; cdr3_nt: TGTGCCAGCAGTTTAGACACCATCTCTGGGGCCAACGTCCTGACTTTC; cdr3_aa: CASSLDTISGANVLTF
j_call: TRBJ2-7; clone_size: .; v_call: TRBV2; d_call: TRBD1; cdr3_nt: TGTGCCAGCCGTGGACAGGGACGGAACGAGCAGTACTTC; cdr3_aa: CASRGQGRNEQYF
j_call: TRBJ2-1; clone_size: few; v_call: TRBV2; d_call: TRBD1; cdr3_nt: TGTGCCAGCAGTCTGGGACAGGCTAGGTCCTACAATGAGCAGTTCTTC; cdr3_aa: CASSLGQARSYNEQFF
j_call: TRBJ1-5; clone_size: .; v_call: TRBV30; d_call: .; cdr3_nt: TGTGCCTGGAGTGCCCCGGTGAGCAATCAGCCCCAGCATTTT; cdr3_aa: CAWSAPVSNQPQHF
j_call: TRBJ1-1; clone_size: few; v_call: TRBV4-2; d_call: TRBD1; cdr3_nt: TGTGCCAGCAGCCTTCGGACAGGGAGCACTGAAGCTTTCTTT; cdr3_aa: CASSLRTGSTEAFF
j_call: TRBJ2-4; clone_size: .; v_call: TRBV7-9; d_call: TRBD2; cdr3_nt: TGTGCCAGCAGCTGGACTAGCGGGCTTAAAAACATTCAGTACTTC; cdr3_aa: CASSWTSGLKNIQYF
j_call: TRBJ2-7; clone_size: .; v_call: TRBV29-1; d_call: TRBD1; cdr3_nt: TGCAGCGTTAAGGCAGGGACAGGCTACGAGCAGTACTTC; cdr3_aa: CSVKAGTGYEQYF
j_call: TRBJ1-1; clone_size: few; v_call: TRBV19; d_call: .; cdr3_nt: TGTGCCAGTAAGCCGCGGGCGCGAGGGGAAGCTTTCTTT; cdr3_aa: CASKPRARGEAFF